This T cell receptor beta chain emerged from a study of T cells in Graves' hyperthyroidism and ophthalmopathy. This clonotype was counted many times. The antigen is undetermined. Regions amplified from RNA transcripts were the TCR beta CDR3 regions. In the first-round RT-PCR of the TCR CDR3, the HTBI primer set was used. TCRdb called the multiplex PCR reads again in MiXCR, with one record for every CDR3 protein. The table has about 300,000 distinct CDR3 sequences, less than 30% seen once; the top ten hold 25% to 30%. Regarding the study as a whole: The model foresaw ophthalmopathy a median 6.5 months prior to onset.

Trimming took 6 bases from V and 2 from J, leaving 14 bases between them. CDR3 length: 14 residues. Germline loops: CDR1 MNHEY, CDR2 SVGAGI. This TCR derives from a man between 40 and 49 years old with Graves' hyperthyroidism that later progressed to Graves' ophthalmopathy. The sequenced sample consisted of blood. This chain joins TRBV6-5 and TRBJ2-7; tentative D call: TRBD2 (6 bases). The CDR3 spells CASRHRDFAYEQYF. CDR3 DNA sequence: TGTGCCAGCAGGCACCGGGACTTCGCCTACGAGCAGTACTTC.